In its sample, the clone carrying this T cell receptor (beta chain) was seen once. Its antigen remains unidentified. The data belong to a study of somatic mutations in cytotoxic T cells in rheumatoid arthritis. Study-wide results and limits: Measured CD8+ T-cell clonality, a value compared between rheumatoid arthritis patients and age-matched healthy controls, did not differ significantly.

There are 15 residues in the CDR3. Germline V gives CDR1 MGHRA, CDR2 YSYEKL. The junction had 4 bases not matched to a gene; V was cut back by 1 base and J by 4 bases. Purity of the CD4+ and CD8+ cells, isolated by positive magnetic bead selection, was checked by flow cytometry. The table came from immunoSEQ multiplex PCR; TCRdb's copy has only in-frame clones and leaves some out. The top ten clones hold roughly 8.9% of a sample with approximately 10,000 clones, approximately 84% of them seen once. Material for sequencing was CD8+ T cells sorted from blood. The TCR was taken from a woman in her fifties or sixties with rheumatoid arthritis. The chain uses TRBV4-1 and TRBJ2-1, with 7 nucleotides matching TRBD2. CDR3 sequence reads: CASSQVEGGYNEQFF. CDR3 nucleotides: TGCGCCAGCAGCCAAGTTGAGGGAGGGTACAATGAGCAGTTCTTC.